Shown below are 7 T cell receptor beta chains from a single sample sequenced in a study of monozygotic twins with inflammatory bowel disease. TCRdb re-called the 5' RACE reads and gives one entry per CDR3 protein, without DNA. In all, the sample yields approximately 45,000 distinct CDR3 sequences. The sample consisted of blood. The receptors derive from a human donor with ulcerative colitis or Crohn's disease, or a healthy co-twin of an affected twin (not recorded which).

This CDR3 reads CASSRRVDLLGHSPLHF. The chain couples TRBV25-1 to TRBJ1-6. Germline assignment: CDR1 MGHDK and CDR2 SYGVNS. CDR3 length: 17 amino acids.

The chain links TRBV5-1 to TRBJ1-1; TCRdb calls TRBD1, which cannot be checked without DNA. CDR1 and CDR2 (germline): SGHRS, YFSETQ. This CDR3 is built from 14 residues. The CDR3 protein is CASSSQGFGTEAFF.

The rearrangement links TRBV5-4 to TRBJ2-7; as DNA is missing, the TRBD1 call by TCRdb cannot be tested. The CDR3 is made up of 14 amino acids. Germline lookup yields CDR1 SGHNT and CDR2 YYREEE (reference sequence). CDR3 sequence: CASSLGQPGYEQYF.

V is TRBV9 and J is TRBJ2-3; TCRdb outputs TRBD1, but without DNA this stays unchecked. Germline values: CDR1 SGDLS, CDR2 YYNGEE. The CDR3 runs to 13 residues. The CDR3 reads CASTGGGTDTQYF.

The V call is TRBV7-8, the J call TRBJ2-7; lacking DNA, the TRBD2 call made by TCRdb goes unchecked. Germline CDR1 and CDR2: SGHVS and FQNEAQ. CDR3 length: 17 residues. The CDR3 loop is CASSLATGLVGLYEQYF.

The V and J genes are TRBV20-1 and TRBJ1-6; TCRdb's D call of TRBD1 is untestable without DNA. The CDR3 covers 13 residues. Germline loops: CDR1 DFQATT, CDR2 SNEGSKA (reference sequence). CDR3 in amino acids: CSARQGGISPLHF.

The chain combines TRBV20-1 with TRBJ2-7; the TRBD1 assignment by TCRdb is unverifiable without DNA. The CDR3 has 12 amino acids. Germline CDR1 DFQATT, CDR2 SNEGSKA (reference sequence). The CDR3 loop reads CSARRTVSEQYF.